The TCR beta chain described here comes from a study of T-cell reconstitution after alpha-beta-depleted transplantation in children. Study findings and constraints: Newly produced T cells mostly provided counts and TCRbeta diversity after one year, as hyperexpanded clones declined. Several patients had high TCRbeta diversity at day 60; it came from surviving recipient T cells and thymic progenitors. Reportedly, roughly two months post-transplant, alpha-beta T cells arose from several hundred expanded graft clones.

Unique molecular identifiers were built into the TCRbeta library. TCRdb reprocessed the PCR reads with MiXCR, giving one entry per CDR3 protein. In the table there are over 150,000 distinct CDR3 sequences, roughly 7% of which are singletons. Germline loops: CDR1 KGHSH, CDR2 LQKENI. V was cut by 6 bases and J by 10 bases, with 22 bases left in between. This CDR3 spans 15 amino acids. This clonotype was seen only a few times. Its antigen is still unknown. Sequences were derived from PBMCs, sampled before TCRalphabeta/CD19-depleted stem cell transplant. This chain uses TRBV18 with TRBJ2-1; the D gene is possibly TRBD1 (6 bases). This TCR derives from a boy aged 2 to 9 with acute lymphoblastic leukemia, due to receive a stem cell transplant. The CDR3: CASSQETQGLGEQFF. DNA of the CDR3: TGTGCCAGCTCCCAAGAAACACAGGGCCTAGGCGAGCAGTTCTTC.